This T cell receptor (beta chain) was obtained from a study of cytomegalovirus exposure and HLA in healthy donors. Assay: immunoSEQ multiplex PCR; the TCRdb copy retains only in-frame clones and omits some. The table includes some 120,000 clones, more than 70% detected once. The table lists this clone with a count of one. Trimming left V 3 bases short and J 2 bases short, with 14 bases between. CDR3 length equals 15 residues. Germline V gene sequence: CDR1 MGHDK, CDR2 SYGVNS. This TCR came from a man aged 25 to 45 in good health and CMV-seronegative. The chain has TRBV25-1 and TRBJ2-7, with D possibly matching TRBD1 (6 bases). The sample consisted of PBMCs. The CDR3 region is CASSELQGIAYEQYF. DNA for the CDR3: TGTGCCAGCAGTGAGTTGCAGGGGATAGCCTACGAGCAGTACTTC.